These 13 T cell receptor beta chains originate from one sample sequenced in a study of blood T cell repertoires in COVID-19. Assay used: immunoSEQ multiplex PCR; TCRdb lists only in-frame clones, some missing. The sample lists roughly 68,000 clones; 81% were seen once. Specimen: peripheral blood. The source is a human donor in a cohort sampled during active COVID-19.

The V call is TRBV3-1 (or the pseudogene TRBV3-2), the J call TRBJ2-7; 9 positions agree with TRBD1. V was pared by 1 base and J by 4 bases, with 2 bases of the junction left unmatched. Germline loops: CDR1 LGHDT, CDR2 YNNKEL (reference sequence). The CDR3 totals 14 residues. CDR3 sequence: CASSQGTGVYEQYF. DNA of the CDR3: TGTGCCAGCAGCCAAGGGACAGGGGTATACGAGCAGTACTTC.

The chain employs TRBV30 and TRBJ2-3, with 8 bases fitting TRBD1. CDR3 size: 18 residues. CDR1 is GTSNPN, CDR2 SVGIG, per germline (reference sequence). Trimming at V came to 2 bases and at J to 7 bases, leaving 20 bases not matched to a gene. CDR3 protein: CAWSSDRAFPLGPYTQYF. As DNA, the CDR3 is TGTGCCTGGAGTTCGGACAGGGCCTTTCCGTTAGGACCATATACGCAGTATTTT.

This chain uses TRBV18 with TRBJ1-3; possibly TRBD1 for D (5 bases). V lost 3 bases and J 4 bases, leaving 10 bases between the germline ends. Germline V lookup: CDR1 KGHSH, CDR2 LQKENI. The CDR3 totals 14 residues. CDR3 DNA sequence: TGTGCCAGCTCACCGACAGCTCGAGGAAACACCATATATTTT. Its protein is CASSPTARGNTIYF.

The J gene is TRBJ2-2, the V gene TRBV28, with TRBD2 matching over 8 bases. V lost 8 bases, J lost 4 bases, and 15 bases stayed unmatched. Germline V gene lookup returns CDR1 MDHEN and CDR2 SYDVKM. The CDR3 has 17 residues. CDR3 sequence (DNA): TGTGCCAGCGCGGGGGGAGCGCTTTGTTGGAGCACCGGGGAGCTGTTTTTT. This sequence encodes CASAGGALCWSTGELFF.

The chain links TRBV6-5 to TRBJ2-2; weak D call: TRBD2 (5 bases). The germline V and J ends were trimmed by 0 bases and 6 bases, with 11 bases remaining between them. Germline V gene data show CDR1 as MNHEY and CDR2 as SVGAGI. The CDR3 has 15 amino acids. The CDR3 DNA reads TGTGCCAGCAGTTACTCGAGGGCCGGGGCCGGGGAGCTGTTTTTT. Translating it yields CASSYSRAGAGELFF.

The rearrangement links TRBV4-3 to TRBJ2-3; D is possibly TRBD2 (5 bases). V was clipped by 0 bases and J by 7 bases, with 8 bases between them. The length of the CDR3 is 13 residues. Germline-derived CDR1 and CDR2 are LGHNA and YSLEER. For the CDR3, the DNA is TGCGCCAGCAGCCAAGAGCGGGCAAATACGCAGTATTTT. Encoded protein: CASSQERANTQYF.

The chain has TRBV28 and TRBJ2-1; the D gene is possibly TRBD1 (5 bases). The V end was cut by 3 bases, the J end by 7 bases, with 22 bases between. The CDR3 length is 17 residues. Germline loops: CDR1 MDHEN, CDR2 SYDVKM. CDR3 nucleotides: TGTGCCAGCAGTTTTCCGGGTGGGGCAGGGATGGAAAATGAGCAGTTCTTC. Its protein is CASSFPGGAGMENEQFF. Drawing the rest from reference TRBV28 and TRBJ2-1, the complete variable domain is DVKVTQSSRYLVKRTGEKVFLECVQDMDHENMFWYRQDPGLGLRLIYFSYDVKMKEKGDIPEGYSVSREKKERFSLILESASTNQTSMYLCASSFPGGAGMENEQFFGPGTRLTVL.

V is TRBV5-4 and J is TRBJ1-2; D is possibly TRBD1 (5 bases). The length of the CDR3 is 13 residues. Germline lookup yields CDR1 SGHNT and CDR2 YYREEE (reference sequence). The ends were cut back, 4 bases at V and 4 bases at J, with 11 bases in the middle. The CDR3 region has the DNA TGTGCCAGCAGCAGCGCCGGGGGCTATGGCTACACCTTC. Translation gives CASSSAGGYGYTF.

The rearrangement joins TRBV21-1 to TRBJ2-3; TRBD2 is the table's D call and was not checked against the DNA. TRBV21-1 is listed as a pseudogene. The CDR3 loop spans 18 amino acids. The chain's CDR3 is CASSPRGTSGLRTDTQYF. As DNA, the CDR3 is TGTGCCAGCAGCCCCCGGGGGACTAGCGGGCTTAGAACAGATACGCAGTATTTT.

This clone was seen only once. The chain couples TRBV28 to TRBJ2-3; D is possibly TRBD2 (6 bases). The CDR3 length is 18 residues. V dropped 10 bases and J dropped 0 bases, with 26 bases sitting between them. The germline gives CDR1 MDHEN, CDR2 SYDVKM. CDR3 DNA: TGTGCCATCGCGTCAGCGGGCCCCACGTGGGCTAGCACAGATACGCAGTATTTT. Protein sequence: CAIASAGPTWASTDTQYF.

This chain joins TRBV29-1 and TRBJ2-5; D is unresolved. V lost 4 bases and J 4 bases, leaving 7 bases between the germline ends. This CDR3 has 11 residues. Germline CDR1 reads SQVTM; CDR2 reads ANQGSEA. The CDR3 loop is CSVGVGETQYF. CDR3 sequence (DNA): TGCAGCGTTGGAGTCGGAGAGACCCAGTACTTC.

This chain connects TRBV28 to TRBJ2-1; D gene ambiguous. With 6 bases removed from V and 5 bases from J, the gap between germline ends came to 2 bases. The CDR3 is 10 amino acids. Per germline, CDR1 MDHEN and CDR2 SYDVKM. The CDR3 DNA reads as TGTGCCAGCAGCGACAATGAGCAGTTCTTC. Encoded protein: CASSDNEQFF. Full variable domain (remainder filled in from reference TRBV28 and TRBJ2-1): DVKVTQSSRYLVKRTGEKVFLECVQDMDHENMFWYRQDPGLGLRLIYFSYDVKMKEKGDIPEGYSVSREKKERFSLILESASTNQTSMYLCASSDNEQFFGPGTRLTVL.

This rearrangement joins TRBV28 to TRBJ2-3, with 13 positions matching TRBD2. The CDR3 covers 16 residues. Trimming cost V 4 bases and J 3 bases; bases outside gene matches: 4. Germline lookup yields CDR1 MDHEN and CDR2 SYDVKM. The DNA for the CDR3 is TGTGCCAGCAGTTCCTGGACTAGCGGGAGAACAGATACGCAGTATTTT. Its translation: CASSSWTSGRTDTQYF.